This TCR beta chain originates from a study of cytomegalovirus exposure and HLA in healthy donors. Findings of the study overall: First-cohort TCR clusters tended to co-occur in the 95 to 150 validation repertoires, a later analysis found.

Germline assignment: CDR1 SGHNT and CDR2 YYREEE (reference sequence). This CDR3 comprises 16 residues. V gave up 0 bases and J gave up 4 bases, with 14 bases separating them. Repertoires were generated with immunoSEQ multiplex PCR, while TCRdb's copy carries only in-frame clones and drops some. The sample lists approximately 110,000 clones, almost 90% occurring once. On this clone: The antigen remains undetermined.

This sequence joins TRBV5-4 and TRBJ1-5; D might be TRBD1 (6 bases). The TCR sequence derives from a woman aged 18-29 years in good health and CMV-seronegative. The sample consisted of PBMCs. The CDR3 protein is CASSLGGRTANQPQHF. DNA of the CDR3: TGTGCCAGCAGCTTGGGGGGCAGGACAGCTAATCAGCCCCAGCATTTT.